The rows below give T cell receptor beta chains drawn from one sample of a study of blood T cell repertoires in COVID-19. Only in-frame clones appear in the TCRdb table, and some are missing; sequencing was by immunoSEQ multiplex PCR. The sample lists some 270,000 clones, approximately 89% occurring once. Source material: PBMCs or T cells enriched from blood (not recorded which). The receptors were gathered from a woman in her fifties or sixties who had recovered from COVID-19. Each CDR3 is given with its conserved first and last residue. The D gene is left open where the match is weak. A clone size is listed for some rows: how often the clone was seen (once, few, many), or a class if it is expanded.

TRBD2,TRBJ2-1,.,TRBV19,CASSDTKARGLVINEQFF,TGTGCCAGTAGCGACACAAAGGCCCGAGGACTAGTGATCAATGAGCAGTTCTTC
TRBD2,TRBJ2-7,.,TRBV29-1,CSVTGTSGRTISYEQYF,TGCAGCGTCACCGGGACTAGCGGGAGGACCATCTCCTACGAGCAGTACTTC
TRBD1,TRBJ1-1,.,TRBV5-1,CASSLGTGNGDTEAFF,TGCGCCAGCAGCTTGGGGACAGGGAACGGCGACACTGAAGCTTTCTTT
.,TRBJ2-5,.,TRBV10-1,CASSESGAANQETQYF,TGCGCCAGCAGTGAGTCAGGGGCAGCTAACCAAGAGACCCAGTACTTC
TRBD1,TRBJ1-3,.,TRBV28,CASTPWGQALSGNTIYF,TGTGCCAGCACCCCTTGGGGACAGGCATTGTCTGGAAACACCATATATTTT
TRBD1,TRBJ2-3,once,TRBV27,CASTRSAGTASTDTQYF,TGTGCCAGCACTCGCTCCGCCGGGACAGCTAGCACAGATACGCAGTATTTT
.,TRBJ2-1,.,TRBV11-2,CASSLDPSSYNEQFF,TGTGCCAGCAGCTTAGACCCGAGTTCCTACAATGAGCAGTTCTTC
TRBD1,TRBJ1-1,.,TRBV9,CASSVGSRGMTEAFF,TGTGCCAGCAGCGTAGGTTCCAGGGGGATGACTGAAGCTTTCTTT
TRBD2,TRBJ2-3,.,TRBV25-1,CASSESSSGTSRFGQYF,TGTGCCAGCAGTGAATCATCTAGCGGGACTTCCCGTTTTGGGCAGTATTTT
TRBD1,TRBJ1-1,.,TRBV19,CASSAGQGNAEAFF,TGTGCCAGTAGTGCCGGACAGGGTAACGCTGAAGCTTTCTTT
.,TRBJ2-3,.,TRBV3-1/TRBV3-2,CASSQGAFTDTQYF,TGTGCCAGCAGCCAAGGGGCCTTCACAGATACGCAGTATTTT
.,TRBJ1-5,.,TRBV18,CASSPVQGFDQPQHF,TGTGCCAGCTCACCGGTACAGGGTTTTGATCAGCCCCAGCATTTT
TRBD2,TRBJ2-7,.,TRBV5-5,CASSRPSGSYEQYF,TGTGCCAGCAGTCGACCTAGCGGGTCGTACGAGCAGTACTTC
.,TRBJ1-5,.,TRBV28,CASHEGGRNQPQHF,TGTGCCAGCCACGAAGGAGGGCGCAATCAGCCCCAGCATTTT
.,TRBJ1-6,.,TRBV6-5,CASSPRVRESPLHF,TGTGCCAGCAGTCCCCGCGTCCGGGAGTCACCCCTCCACTTT
.,TRBJ1-2,.,TRBV7-9,CASSLDGTTYGYTF,TGTGCCAGCAGCTTAGACGGTACTACATATGGCTACACCTTC
.,TRBJ1-5,.,TRBV6-5,CASSYGPYSNQPQHF,TGTGCCAGCAGTTACGGCCCGTATAGCAATCAGCCCCAGCATTTT
TRBD2,TRBJ2-1,.,TRBV5-1,CASSLAASGNEQFF,TGCGCCAGCAGCTTGGCGGCTAGCGGGAATGAGCAGTTCTTC
TRBD2,TRBJ2-7,.,TRBV5-4,CASSLASSGVSYEQYF,TGTGCCAGCAGCTTGGCGTCTAGCGGGGTCTCCTACGAGCAGTACTTC
.,TRBJ1-4,.,TRBV12-3/TRBV12-4,CASSLGADEKLFF,TGTGCCAGCAGTTTGGGGGCTGATGAAAAACTGTTTTTT
.,TRBJ2-7,.,TRBV5-5,CASSLFASQSYEQYF,TGTGCCAGCAGCTTGTTCGCTAGCCAATCCTACGAGCAGTACTTC
TRBD2,TRBJ2-5,.,TRBV7-3,CASSLTAGWTSGGRETQYF,TGTGCCAGCAGCTTAACGGCTGGGTGGACTAGCGGGGGCCGGGAGACCCAGTACTTC
TRBD2,TRBJ2-2,once,TRBV6-5,CASSPRLAFAGELFF,TGTGCCAGTTCGCCCCGACTAGCCTTTGCCGGGGAGCTGTTTTTT
TRBD2,TRBJ2-2,.,TRBV24-1,CATSDLPGRGGELFF,TGTGCCACCAGTGATTTGCCCGGGAGGGGCGGGGAGCTGTTTTTT
.,TRBJ1-2,.,TRBV2,CASSARRGYTF,TGTGCCAGCAGTGCTAGGCGGGGCTACACCTTC
.,TRBJ1-6,.,TRBV3-1/TRBV3-2,CASSHGGAVNSPLHF,TGTGCCAGCAGCCACGGGGGGGCTGTAAATTCACCCCTCCACTTT
TRBD1,TRBJ1-1,.,TRBV6-1,CASSDSGRGLGNTEAFF,TGTGCCAGCAGTGATTCTGGCAGGGGGCTTGGTAACACTGAAGCTTTCTTT
.,TRBJ1-3,.,TRBV28,CASSLIQMSSGNTIYF,TGTGCCAGCAGTTTAATACAGATGAGCTCTGGAAACACCATATATTTT
.,TRBJ2-2,.,TRBV19,CASSIGREWGTGELFF,TGTGCCAGTAGTATCGGGCGGGAATGGGGGACCGGGGAGCTGTTTTTT
.,TRBJ2-2,.,TRBV28,CASSSGVPGELFF,TGTGCCAGCAGTTCAGGGGTCCCCGGGGAGCTGTTTTTT
.,TRBJ2-3,.,TRBV4-2,CASSQGVTAHFTDTQYF,TGTGCCAGCAGCCAAGGAGTGACAGCGCATTTCACAGATACGCAGTATTTT
TRBD2,TRBJ2-3,.,TRBV5-1,CASSLPSGGHTDTQYF,TGCGCCAGCAGCTTACCTAGCGGGGGGCACACAGATACGCAGTATTTT
.,TRBJ1-1,.,TRBV2,CASRFEVTEAFF,TGTGCCAGCCGTTTCGAGGTCACTGAAGCTTTCTTT
.,TRBJ1-1,.,TRBV2,CASSDRGLNTEAFF,TGTGCCAGCAGTGACAGGGGATTGAACACTGAAGCTTTCTTT
TRBD2,TRBJ2-2,.,TRBV3-1/TRBV3-2,CASSLTSGSIGGELFF,TGTGCCAGCAGCCTTACTAGCGGGAGTATCGGCGGGGAGCTGTTTTTT
.,TRBJ1-2,.,TRBV28,CASSITGTLQAYGYTF,TGTGCCAGCAGCATAACCGGGACTCTTCAAGCTTATGGCTACACCTTC
TRBD1,TRBJ2-7,.,TRBV28,CASSFQTGAPPEQYF,TGTGCCAGCAGCTTCCAAACAGGGGCCCCCCCCGAGCAGTACTTC
.,TRBJ2-2,.,TRBV5-5,CASSLERDRTGELFF,TGTGCCAGCAGCTTGGAACGGGATAGGACCGGGGAGCTGTTTTTT
TRBD1,TRBJ1-2,few,TRBV30,CAWSAPDRGIYGYTF,TGTGCCTGGAGTGCCCCGGACAGGGGTATCTATGGCTACACCTTC
.,TRBJ1-2,.,TRBV7-2,CASSLVRGGSIGYTF,TGTGCCAGCAGCTTAGTGCGTGGGGGGAGCATTGGCTACACCTTC
.,TRBJ2-7,.,TRBV5-1,CASSLVSYEQYF,TGCGCCAGCAGCTTGGTCAGCTACGAGCAGTACTTC
.,TRBJ2-3,.,TRBV28,CASSLQTSTDTQYF,TGTGCCAGCAGTTTACAGACTAGCACAGATACGCAGTATTTT
.,TRBJ2-2,.,TRBV6-5,CASTSVYTGELFF,TGTGCCAGCACTAGCGTCTACACCGGGGAGCTGTTTTTT
.,TRBJ2-1,.,TRBV30,CAWSEPLILTNEQFF,TGTGCCTGGAGTGAACCTCTAATACTAACCAATGAGCAGTTCTTC
.,TRBJ1-1,.,TRBV10-2,CASGPMNTEAFF,TGCGCCAGCGGGCCGATGAACACTGAAGCTTTCTTT
TRBD1,TRBJ1-3,.,TRBV2,CASSDQGAGNTIYF,TGTGCCAGCAGTGATCAGGGGGCTGGAAACACCATATATTTT
.,TRBJ1-6,.,TRBV7-2,CASSLLVRVASSPLHF,TGTGCCAGCAGCTTATTAGTAAGGGTAGCGTCTTCACCCCTCCACTTT
TRBD1,TRBJ2-2,.,TRBV6-5,CASGDRGPTGELFF,TGTGCCAGCGGCGACAGGGGTCCTACCGGGGAGCTGTTTTTT
.,TRBJ1-2,.,TRBV28,CASSSLQINYGYTF,TGTGCCAGCAGTTCCCTACAGATTAACTATGGCTACACCTTC
TRBD2,TRBJ2-2,.,TRBV9,CASTGLAGGLGTGELFF,TGTGCCAGCACGGGACTAGCGGGGGGGCTGGGCACCGGGGAGCTGTTTTTT
.,TRBJ1-6,.,TRBV11-2,CASSAGGPIGNSPLHF,TGTGCCAGCAGCGCCGGGGGTCCTATAGGGAATTCACCCCTCCACTTT
.,TRBJ2-7,.,TRBV7-9,CASSPRESLGREQYF,TGTGCCAGCAGCCCCCGAGAGTCCCTGGGGCGAGAGCAGTACTTC